A single sample is the source of the 22 T cell receptor beta chains below, sequenced in a study of T-cell reconstitution after alpha-beta-depleted transplantation in children. Unique molecular identifiers were incorporated when the TCRbeta library was constructed. TCRdb independently ran MiXCR on the PCR reads; one entry per CDR3 protein. The table has some 520,000 distinct CDR3 sequences, 30% to 35% seen once; the top ten hold 2% to 2.5%. The source material was PBMCs from the stem cell graft donor, sampled from the stem cell graft. The receptors here all came from a human donor who donated a stem cell graft to a child with aplastic anemia.

J is TRBJ2-3 and V is TRBV30; D is undetermined. Germline V gene data show CDR1 as GTSNPN and CDR2 as SVGIG (reference sequence). This CDR3 region has 11 residues. Trimming removed 3 bases from V and 4 bases from J, with 5 bases in between. As DNA, the CDR3 is TGTGCCTGGAGGAGTTCAGATACGCAGTATTTT. The encoded protein is CAWRSSDTQYF.

In this sample, this clonotype turned up once. The V gene is TRBV5-5, the J gene TRBJ2-7, with 7 bases lining up with TRBD1. The CDR3 spans 16 residues. Trimming removed 1 base from V and 1 base from J; junction bases left unmatched: 8. Germline values: CDR1 SGHKS, CDR2 YYEKEE (reference sequence). The DNA for the CDR3 is TGTGCCAGCAGCTTGTGGCGACAGGGAACGTCCTACGAGCAGTACGTC. As protein: CASSLWRQGTSYEQYV.

This chain uses TRBV20-1 with TRBJ2-2, with D hard to call. Germline CDR1 and CDR2: DFQATT and SNEGSKA (reference sequence). Trimming stripped 3 bases from V and 5 bases from J, with 13 bases between. The CDR3 loop spans 14 amino acids. The CDR3 DNA is TGCAGTGCTAGGGTCACTGGCCCAACCGGGGAGCTGTTTTTT. This translates into CSARVTGPTGELFF.

This clonotype was seen a handful of times. The chain is built from TRBV6-2 or TRBV6-3 and TRBJ2-4; maybe TRBD2 (5 bases). This CDR3 spans 12 amino acids. The V gene lost 3 bases and the J gene lost 8 bases, with 8 bases spanning the gap. Germline CDR1 and CDR2: MNHEY and SVGEGT. DNA for the CDR3: TGTGCCAGCAGTTATCGGCGGGACATTCAGTACTTC. Amino acid sequence: CASSYRRDIQYF.

This rearrangement joins TRBV29-1 to TRBJ2-4, with D possibly matching TRBD1 (6 bases). Trimming removed 1 base at V and 1 base at J, with 14 bases between. The CDR3 consists of 16 residues. The germline V gene has CDR1 SQVTM and CDR2 ANQGSEA. The CDR3 DNA is TGCAGCGTTGAAGGGGGAAGTGGGGGCGCCAAAAACATTCAGTACTTC. Amino acids: CSVEGGSGGAKNIQYF.

V is TRBV27 and J is TRBJ1-4; a weak D match, TRBD1 (6 bases). The CDR3 is 14 residues long. Trimming took off 6 bases at V and 7 bases at J, with 15 bases between the two ends. Germline V gene data show CDR1 as MNHEY and CDR2 as SMNVEV (reference sequence). In DNA, the CDR3 is TGTGCCAGCAGCCCCGGGACATTGGGTGAAAAACTGTTTTTT. This gives the protein CASSPGTLGEKLFF.

In its sample, this clonotype was seen a few times. The chain carries TRBV6-1 and TRBJ2-2; D not resolved. The length of the CDR3 is 16 residues. V was shortened by 6 bases and J by 4 bases, with 18 bases between the two germline ends. The V gene's germline CDR1 is MNHNS and CDR2 SASEGT. The CDR3 loop reads CASRRDGVTGTGELFF. In DNA form, the CDR3 reads TGTGCCAGCAGGCGTGACGGCGTAACCGGCACCGGGGAGCTGTTTTTT.

This sequence joins TRBV6-5 and TRBJ1-2, with 9 bases matching TRBD1. Trimming at V came to 6 bases and at J to 8 bases, leaving 1 base not matched to a gene. From germline, CDR1 is MNHEY and CDR2 SVGAGI. The CDR3 is 11 residues long. The CDR3 DNA follows: TGTGCCAGCAGAACAGGGGGCGGCTACACCTTC. Amino acids: CASRTGGGYTF.

This clonotype was seen more than once but under ten times. The chain employs TRBV5-1 and TRBJ1-1; 10 bases agree with TRBD1. Germline trimming cut 0 bases from V and 5 bases from J; bases unmatched to any gene: 7. Germline-derived CDR1 and CDR2 are SGHRS and YFSETQ. The CDR3 is made up of 16 amino acids. CDR3 bases: TGCGCCAGCAGCTTGGGACAGGGGGCGCGCGGAACTGAAGCTTTCTTT. It codes for CASSLGQGARGTEAFF.

The rearrangement uses TRBV5-1 and TRBJ2-7; 8 positions agree with TRBD2. Trimming took 0 bases from V and 0 from J; bases not matched to a gene: 5. The CDR3 loop spans 16 amino acids. From germline, CDR1 is SGHRS and CDR2 YFSETQ. The CDR3 region has the DNA TGCGCCAGCAGCTTGGAGCCGGGGGGGGGCTCCTACGAGCAGTACTTC. Its protein product is CASSLEPGGGSYEQYF.

This clonotype showed up just a few times. This chain uses TRBV29-1 with TRBJ2-1; D gene uncertain. In germline, CDR1 is SQVTM, CDR2 ANQGSEA. Trimming took 3 bases from V and 0 from J, leaving 12 bases between them. This CDR3 region has 15 residues. Here the CDR3 DNA reads TGCAGCGTTGACCGGCCCCCGAGCTCCTACAATGAGCAGTTCTTC. It specifies CSVDRPPSSYNEQFF.

This chain joins TRBV12-3 or TRBV12-4 and TRBJ2-3; 8 bases match TRBD1. The CDR3 contains 15 residues. The V and J ends lost 6 bases and 0 bases, in that order; junction bases with no gene match: 5. Here the CDR3 DNA reads TGTGCCAGCAGCCACAGGGGGTCTAGCACAGATACGCAGTATTTT. It codes for CASSHRGSSTDTQYF.

The genes are TRBV28 and TRBJ1-2, with a possible D match to TRBD1 (6 bases). V was shortened by 6 bases and J by 3 bases, with 14 bases between the two germline ends. The CDR3 sequence is 14 residues long. Germline V gene data show CDR1 as MDHEN and CDR2 as SYDVKM. The CDR3 coding sequence is TGTGCCAGCAGCTACGGGGGCGCTTACTATGGCTACACCTTC. Its protein is CASSYGGAYYGYTF.

The CDR3 nucleotides are TGTGCCAGCAGCCCCACGCTAGAGGTCCCAGATACGCAGTATTTT. This encodes CASSPTLEVPDTQYF. The V gene is TRBV6-4, the J gene TRBJ2-3; D is uncertain. The CDR3 has 15 residues. The V end was cut by 6 bases, the J end by 4 bases, with 17 bases between. The germline V gene encodes CDR1 MRHNA and CDR2 SNTAGT.

This chain links TRBV6-2 or TRBV6-3 with TRBJ2-3, with TRBD2 matching over 9 bases. V was pared by 2 bases and J by 4 bases, with 10 bases of the junction left unmatched. The CDR3 extends over 17 amino acids. Germline loops: CDR1 MNHEY, CDR2 SVGEGT. The CDR3 bases are TGTGCCAGCAGTTACGAGGAGCGGGAGGTTGGGGCAGATACGCAGTATTTT. Protein sequence: CASSYEEREVGADTQYF.

The chain carries TRBV5-1 and TRBJ2-1, with TRBD1 matching 10 bases. After removal of 1 base from V and 3 bases from J, the junction contained 4 bases not matched to a gene. CDR3 length: 16 amino acids. Germline assignment: CDR1 SGHRS and CDR2 YFSETQ. The CDR3 coding sequence is TGCGCCAGCAGCTTGAGGGGACAGGGGTACTACAATGAGCAGTTCTTC. Residues: CASSLRGQGYYNEQFF.

The chain combines TRBV11-1 with TRBJ2-2; D is possibly TRBD1 or TRBD2 (5 bases each). V lost 5 bases, J lost 11 bases, and 15 bases lay in between. Germline CDR1 and CDR2: SGHAT and FQDESV (reference sequence). This CDR3 contains 13 residues. The CDR3 loop reads CASSPNSGDELFF. The CDR3 DNA sequence: TGTGCCAGCAGCCCCAACAGTGGGGACGAGCTGTTTTTT.

There are a few counts of this clonotype. The CDR3 sequence: CASSLGVETQYF. The CDR3 DNA is TGTGCCAGCAGTTTGGGGGTAGAGACCCAGTACTTC. This chain uses TRBV12-3 or TRBV12-4 with TRBJ2-5; D may be TRBD1 or TRBD2 (5 bases each). The V gene lost 3 bases and the J gene lost 4 bases, with 6 bases spanning the gap. This CDR3 comprises 12 residues.

The chain carries TRBV18 and TRBJ1-2, with TRBD1 as a possible D gene (5 bases). V was pared by 2 bases and J by 8 bases, with 12 bases between. This CDR3 contains 13 residues. Per germline, CDR1 KGHSH and CDR2 LQKENI. CDR3 nucleotides: TGTGCCAGCTCACCAAAACAGGAAGGGGGCTACACCTTC. Amino acids: CASSPKQEGGYTF. Drawing the rest from reference TRBV18 and TRBJ1-2, the complete variable domain is NAGVMQNPRHLVRRRGQEARLRCSPMKGHSHVYWYRQLPEEGLKFMVYLQKENIIDESGMPKERFSAEFPKEGPSILRIQQVVRGDSAAYFCASSPKQEGGYTFGSGTRLTVV.

The chain couples TRBV6-2 or TRBV6-3 to TRBJ2-1, with 9 positions matching TRBD2. The CDR3 extends over 17 amino acids. The germline V gene has CDR1 MNHEY and CDR2 SVGEGT. Trimming cost V 3 bases and J 3 bases; bases outside gene matches: 9. The CDR3 sequence: CASSYGAGGSFYNEQFF. In DNA, the CDR3 is TGTGCCAGCAGTTATGGAGCGGGAGGCTCGTTCTACAATGAGCAGTTCTTC.

This clonotype was found a few times. V is TRBV29-1 and J is TRBJ2-3; 9 nucleotides line up with TRBD1. The CDR3 has 13 amino acids. Germline V gives CDR1 SQVTM, CDR2 ANQGSEA. J lost 4 bases, V lost 5 bases, and 4 bases had no gene match. The CDR3 here is CSVTGGPPDTQYF. CDR3 DNA: TGCAGCGTTACAGGGGGCCCCCCAGATACGCAGTATTTT.

The chain recombines TRBV27 with TRBJ1-1; 7 bases are a match to TRBD1. Looked up from germline, CDR1 is MNHEY and CDR2 is SMNVEV (reference sequence). The V and J ends lost 7 bases and 7 bases, in that order; junction bases with no gene match: 15. CDR3 size: 15 residues. The chain's CDR3 is CASKTGTVQGLEAFF. The CDR3, as DNA: TGTGCCAGCAAGACGGGGACAGTCCAAGGCCTTGAAGCTTTCTTT.